This TCR beta chain was recovered during a study of memory CD4+ T cells and cytomegalovirus serostatus. Trimming pared 7 bases from V and 0 bases from J, leaving 15 bases between. The CDR3 runs 15 residues. Germline values: CDR1 SGDLS, CDR2 YYNGEE. Here immunoSEQ multiplex PCR was the method, and the copy in TCRdb shows in-frame clones only, minus some. This sample has roughly 50,000 clones, with under 90% found just once. Single viable CD3+CD4+CD8-CD45RO+ cells were sorted as the memory CD4+ T cells. The sequence was obtained from an adult in good health and CMV-seronegative. Some clones in this sample may be carry-over from other donors' samples. The specimen sequenced was memory CD4+ T cells from blood. The V gene is TRBV9, the J gene TRBJ2-3, with a weak D call TRBD2 (6 bases). The CDR3 bases are TGTGCCAGCTCCCTAGCGCCATCTAGCACAGATACGCAGTATTTT. Translation gives CASSLAPSSTDTQYF.